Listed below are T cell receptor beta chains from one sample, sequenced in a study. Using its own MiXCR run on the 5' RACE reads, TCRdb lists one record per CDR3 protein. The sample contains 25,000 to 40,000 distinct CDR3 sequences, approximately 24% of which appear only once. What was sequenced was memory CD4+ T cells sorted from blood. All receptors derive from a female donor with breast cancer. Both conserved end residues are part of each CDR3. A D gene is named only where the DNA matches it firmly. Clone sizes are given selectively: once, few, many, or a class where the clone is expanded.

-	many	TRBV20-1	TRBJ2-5	TGCAGTGCTAGAACCGGGCGGTTCCAAGAGACCCAGTACTTC	CSARTGRFQETQYF
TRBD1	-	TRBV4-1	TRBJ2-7	TGCGCCAGCAGCCAGAGAACCTTGGACAGGCACGAGCAGTACTTC	CASSQRTLDRHEQYF
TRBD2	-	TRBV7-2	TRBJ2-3	TGTGCCAGCAGTAGCGGGCGAACAGATACGCAGTATTTT	CASSSGRTDTQYF
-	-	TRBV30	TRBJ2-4	TGTGCCTGGAGTGTATATGGCGGAGCCAAAAACATTCAGTACTTC	CAWSVYGGAKNIQYF
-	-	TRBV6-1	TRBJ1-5	TGTGCCAGCACGAGAGGGGCCAATCAGCCCCAGCATTTT	CASTRGANQPQHF
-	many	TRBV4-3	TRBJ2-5	TGCGCCAGCAGCCAAGATGCAGGGATGGAGACCCAGTACTTC	CASSQDAGMETQYF
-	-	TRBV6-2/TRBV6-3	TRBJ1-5	TGTGCCAGCAGTTACAGGGGCCCCGGGGTTCAGCCCCAGCATTTT	CASSYRGPGVQPQHF
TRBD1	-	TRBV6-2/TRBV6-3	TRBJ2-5	TGTGCCACTATAGATTCCGGGACAGGGGGCTTTGAGGCCCAGTACTTC	CATIDSGTGGFEAQYF
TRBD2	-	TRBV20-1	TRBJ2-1	TGCAGTGCTACTAGCGGGGGGGTCAATGAGCAGTTCTTC	CSATSGGVNEQFF
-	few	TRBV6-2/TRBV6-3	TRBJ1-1	TGTGCCAGCAGTTACGGGCGGGGAACTGAAGCTTTCTTT	CASSYGRGTEAFF
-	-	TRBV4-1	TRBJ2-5	TGCGCCAGCAGCCACCTGAGGAGGGGCCAAGAGACCCAGTACTTC	CASSHLRRGQETQYF
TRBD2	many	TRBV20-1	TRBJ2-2	TGCAGTGCTAGAGCTCCGGGACTACACACCGGGGAGCTGTTTTTT	CSARAPGLHTGELFF
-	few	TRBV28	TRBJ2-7	TGTGCCAGCAGTTCCAGGGTCTCCTACGAGCAGTACTTC	CASSSRVSYEQYF
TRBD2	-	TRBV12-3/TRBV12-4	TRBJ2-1	TGTGCCAGCAGTTACCCGGGAGGATTCAATGAGCAGTTCTTC	CASSYPGGFNEQFF
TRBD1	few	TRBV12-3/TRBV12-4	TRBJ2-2	TGTGCCAGCAGGAAGGGGGCGCTGGACACCGGGGAGCTGTTTTTT	CASRKGALDTGELFF
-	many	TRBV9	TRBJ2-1	TGTGCCAGCAGCGTAGGGTTGGGCTACAATGAGCAGTTCTTC	CASSVGLGYNEQFF
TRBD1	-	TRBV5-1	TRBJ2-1	TGCGCCAGCAGCTTACGGACAGGGTGGAATGAGCAGTTCTTC	CASSLRTGWNEQFF
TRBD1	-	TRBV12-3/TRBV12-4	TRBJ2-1	TGTGCCAACAGTACAAATCAGGGGGCGCAACGGTATGAGCAGTTCTTC	CANSTNQGAQRYEQFF
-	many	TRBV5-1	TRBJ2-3	TGCGCCAGCAGGAATGGACGGGTCACTAGCACAGATACGCAGTATTTT	CASRNGRVTSTDTQYF
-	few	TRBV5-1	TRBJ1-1	TGCGCCAGCAGCTTCACAGGAAACACTGAAGCTCTCTTT	CASSFTGNTEALF